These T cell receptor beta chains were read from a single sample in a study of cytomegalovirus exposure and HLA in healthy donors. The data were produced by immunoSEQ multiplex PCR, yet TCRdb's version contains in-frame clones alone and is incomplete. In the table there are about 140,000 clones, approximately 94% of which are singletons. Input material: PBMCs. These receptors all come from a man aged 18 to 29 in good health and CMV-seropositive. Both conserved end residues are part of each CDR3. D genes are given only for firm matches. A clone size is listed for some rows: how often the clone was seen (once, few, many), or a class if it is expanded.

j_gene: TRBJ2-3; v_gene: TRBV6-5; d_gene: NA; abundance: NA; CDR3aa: CATAQSSDTQYF; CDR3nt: TGTGCCACCGCCCAGTCGTCCGATACGCAGTATTTT
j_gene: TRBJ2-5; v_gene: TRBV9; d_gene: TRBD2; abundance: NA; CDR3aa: CASSIGTSSQETQYF; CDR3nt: TGTGCCAGCAGCATCGGGACTAGCAGCCAAGAGACCCAGTACTTC
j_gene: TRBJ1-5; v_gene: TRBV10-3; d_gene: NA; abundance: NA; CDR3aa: CAIAPSGAGSNQPQHF; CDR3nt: TGTGCCATCGCACCATCAGGGGCAGGGAGCAATCAGCCCCAGCATTTT
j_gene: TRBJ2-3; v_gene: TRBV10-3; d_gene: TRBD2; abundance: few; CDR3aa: CAISESRSSGRAGDTQYF; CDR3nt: TGTGCCATCAGTGAGTCTCGGTCTAGCGGGAGGGCAGGAGATACGCAGTATTTT
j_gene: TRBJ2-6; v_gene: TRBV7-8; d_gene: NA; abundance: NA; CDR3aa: CASSFPTGAGANVLTF; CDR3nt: TGTGCCAGCAGCTTCCCTACGGGGGCTGGGGCCAACGTCCTGACTTTC
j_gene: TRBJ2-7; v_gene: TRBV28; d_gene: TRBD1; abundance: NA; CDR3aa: CASSGNRGPNSYEQYF; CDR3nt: TGTGCCAGCAGTGGTAACAGGGGGCCCAACTCCTACGAGCAGTACTTC
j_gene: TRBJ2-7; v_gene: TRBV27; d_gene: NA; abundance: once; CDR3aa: CASSLSTLAAGAYEQYF; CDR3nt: TGTGCCAGCAGTTTATCGACTCTAGCCGCCGGGGCCTACGAGCAGTACTTC
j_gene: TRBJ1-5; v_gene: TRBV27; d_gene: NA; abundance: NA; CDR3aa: CASSPGWGGYSNQPQHF; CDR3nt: TGTGCCAGCAGTCCAGGATGGGGGGGTTATAGCAATCAGCCCCAGCATTTT
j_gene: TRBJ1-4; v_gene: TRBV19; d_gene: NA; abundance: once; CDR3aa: CASSLGGGEEKLFF; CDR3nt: TGTGCCAGTAGTCTAGGGGGGGGCGAAGAAAAACTGTTTTTT
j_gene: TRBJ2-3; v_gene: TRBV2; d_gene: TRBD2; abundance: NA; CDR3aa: CASSASAGDDTQYF; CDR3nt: TGTGCCAGCAGTGCCTCGGCGGGAGACGATACGCAGTATTTT
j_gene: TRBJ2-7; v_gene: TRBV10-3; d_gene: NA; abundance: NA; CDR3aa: CAISVGLSSYEQYF; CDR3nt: TGTGCCATCAGTGTCGGACTTAGCTCCTACGAGCAGTACTTC
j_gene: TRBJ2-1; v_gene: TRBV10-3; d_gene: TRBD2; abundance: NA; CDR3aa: CATTTSGSRDEQFF; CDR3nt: TGTGCCACCACTACTAGCGGGAGCAGGGATGAGCAGTTCTTC
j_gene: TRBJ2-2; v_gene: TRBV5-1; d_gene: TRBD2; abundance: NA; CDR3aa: CASSASGSNTGELFF; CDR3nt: TGCGCCAGCAGCGCTAGCGGATCGAACACCGGGGAGCTGTTTTTT
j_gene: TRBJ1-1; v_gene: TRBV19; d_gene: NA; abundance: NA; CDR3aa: CATRSLLDTEAFF; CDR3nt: TGTGCCACACGAAGCTTGTTAGACACTGAAGCTTTCTTT
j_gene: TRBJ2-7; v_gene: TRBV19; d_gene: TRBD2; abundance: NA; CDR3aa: CASSMTSGVHEQYF; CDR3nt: TGTGCCAGTAGTATGACTAGCGGGGTCCACGAGCAGTACTTC
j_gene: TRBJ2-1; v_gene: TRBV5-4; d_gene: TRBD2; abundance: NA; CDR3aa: CASSVPTSGVNEQFF; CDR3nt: TGTGCCAGCAGTGTCCCGACTAGCGGGGTCAATGAGCAGTTCTTC
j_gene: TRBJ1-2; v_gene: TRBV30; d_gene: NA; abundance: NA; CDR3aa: CAWRVGLTVNYGYTF; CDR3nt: TGTGCCTGGAGAGTGGGACTTACAGTAAACTATGGCTACACCTTC
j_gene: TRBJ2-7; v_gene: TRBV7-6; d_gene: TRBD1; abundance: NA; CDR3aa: CASSYWTGEICEQYF; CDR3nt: TGTGCCAGCAGCTACTGGACAGGGGAAATCTGTGAGCAGTACTTC
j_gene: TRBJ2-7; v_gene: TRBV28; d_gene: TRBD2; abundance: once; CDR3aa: CASSLALLSAGLAGDEQYF; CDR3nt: TGTGCCAGCAGTTTAGCTTTATTATCGGCGGGACTAGCGGGAGACGAGCAGTACTTC
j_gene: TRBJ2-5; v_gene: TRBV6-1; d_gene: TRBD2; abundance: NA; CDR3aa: CASSPVPLAEETQYF; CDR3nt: TGTGCCAGCAGCCCAGTTCCACTAGCGGAAGAGACCCAGTACTTC
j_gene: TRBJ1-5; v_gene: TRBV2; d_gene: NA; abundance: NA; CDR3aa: CASMGWQAQKVQPQHF; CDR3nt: TGTGCCAGCATGGGTTGGCAGGCCCAAAAGGTTCAGCCCCAGCATTTT
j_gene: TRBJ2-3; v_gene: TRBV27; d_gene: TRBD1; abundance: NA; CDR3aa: CASSGTGRDTQYF; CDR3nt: TGTGCCAGCAGTGGGACAGGGAGAGATACGCAGTATTTT
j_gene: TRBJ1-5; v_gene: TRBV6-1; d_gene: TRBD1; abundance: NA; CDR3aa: CASTGTGEQPQHF; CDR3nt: TGTGCCAGCACGGGGACAGGGGAACAGCCCCAGCATTTT
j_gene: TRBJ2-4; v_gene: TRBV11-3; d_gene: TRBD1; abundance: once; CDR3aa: CASSPGQPGENIQYF; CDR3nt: TGTGCCAGCAGCCCGGGACAGCCCGGGGAAAACATTCAGTACTTC
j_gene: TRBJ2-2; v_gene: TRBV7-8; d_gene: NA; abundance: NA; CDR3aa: CASSLTGTNTGELFF; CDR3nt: TGTGCCAGCAGCTTAACAGGGACGAACACCGGGGAGCTGTTTTTT
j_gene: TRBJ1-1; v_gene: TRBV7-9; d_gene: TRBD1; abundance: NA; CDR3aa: CASSLGDRGTTEAFF; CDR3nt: TGTGCCAGCAGCTTAGGGGACAGGGGGACCACTGAAGCTTTCTTT
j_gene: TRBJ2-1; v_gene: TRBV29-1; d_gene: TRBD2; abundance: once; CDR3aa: CSVAGLAGGSSYNEQFF; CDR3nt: TGCAGCGTGGCGGGACTAGCGGGAGGGAGCTCCTACAATGAGCAGTTCTTC
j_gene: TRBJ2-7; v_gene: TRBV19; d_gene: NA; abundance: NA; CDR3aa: CASSIRGRIYEQYF; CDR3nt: TGTGCCAGTAGTATAAGGGGCAGGATCTACGAGCAGTACTTC
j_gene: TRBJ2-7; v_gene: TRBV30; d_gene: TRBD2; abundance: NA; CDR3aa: CAWSPRQLAEPYEQYF; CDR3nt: TGTGCCTGGAGTCCCCGCCAGCTAGCGGAACCGTACGAGCAGTACTTC
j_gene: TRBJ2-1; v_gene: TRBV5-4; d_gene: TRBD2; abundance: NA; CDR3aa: CASSFAAGGSYNEQFF; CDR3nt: TGTGCCAGCAGCTTCGCGGCGGGAGGCTCCTACAATGAGCAGTTCTTC
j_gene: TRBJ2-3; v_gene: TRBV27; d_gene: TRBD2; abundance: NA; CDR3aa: CASSMGTSGASTDTQYF; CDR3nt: TGTGCCAGCAGTATGGGGACTAGCGGGGCTAGCACAGATACGCAGTATTTT
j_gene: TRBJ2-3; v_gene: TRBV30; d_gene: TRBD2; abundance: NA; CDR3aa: CAWSVPGLAGGPIDTQYF; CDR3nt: TGTGCCTGGAGTGTACCCGGACTAGCGGGAGGGCCGATAGATACGCAGTATTTT
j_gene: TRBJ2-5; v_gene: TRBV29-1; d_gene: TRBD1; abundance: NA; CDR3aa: CSVEVSGTGVRETQYF; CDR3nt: TGCAGCGTTGAAGTTTCGGGGACAGGGGTTAGAGAGACCCAGTACTTC
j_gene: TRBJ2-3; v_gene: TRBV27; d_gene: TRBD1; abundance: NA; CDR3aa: CASSFYRGIGTDTQYF; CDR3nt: TGTGCCAGCAGTTTTTACAGGGGGATAGGCACAGATACGCAGTATTTT
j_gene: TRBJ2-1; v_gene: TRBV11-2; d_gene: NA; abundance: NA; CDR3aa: CASSLATSYNEQFF; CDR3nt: TGTGCCAGCAGCTTGGCGACATCCTACAATGAGCAGTTCTTC
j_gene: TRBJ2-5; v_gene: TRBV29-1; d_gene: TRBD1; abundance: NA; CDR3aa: CSAGDSFRETQYF; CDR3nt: TGCAGCGCAGGGGACAGTTTTCGAGAGACCCAGTACTTC
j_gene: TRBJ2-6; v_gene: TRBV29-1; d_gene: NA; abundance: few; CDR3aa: CSVDTGSGANVLTF; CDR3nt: TGCAGCGTTGACACCGGCTCTGGGGCCAACGTCCTGACTTTC
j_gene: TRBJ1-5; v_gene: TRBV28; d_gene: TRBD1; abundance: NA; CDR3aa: CASSIRRQGRQPQHF; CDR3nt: TGTGCCAGCAGTATTCGTCGACAGGGTCGTCAGCCCCAGCATTTT
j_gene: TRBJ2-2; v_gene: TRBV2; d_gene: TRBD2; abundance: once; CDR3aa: CASRLGLANTGELFF; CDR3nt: TGTGCCAGCAGACTAGGACTAGCTAACACCGGGGAGCTGTTTTTT
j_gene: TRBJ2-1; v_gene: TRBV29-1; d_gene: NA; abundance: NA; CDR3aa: CSVDGGDLYGQFF; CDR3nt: TGCAGCGTTGACGGCGGCGACCTGTACGGGCAGTTCTTC
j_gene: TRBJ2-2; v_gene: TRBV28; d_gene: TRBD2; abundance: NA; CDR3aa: CASLSPSSGANTGELFF; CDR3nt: TGTGCCAGCCTCTCCCCCTCTAGCGGGGCGAACACCGGGGAGCTGTTTTTT
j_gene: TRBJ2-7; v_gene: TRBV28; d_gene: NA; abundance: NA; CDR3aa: CASSLLQSPYEQYF; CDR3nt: TGTGCCAGCAGTTTACTACAGAGCCCCTACGAGCAGTACTTC
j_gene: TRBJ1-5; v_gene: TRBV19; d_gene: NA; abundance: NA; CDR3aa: CASSRLGGQPQHF; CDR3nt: TGTGCCAGTAGTAGGTTGGGAGGTCAGCCCCAGCATTTT
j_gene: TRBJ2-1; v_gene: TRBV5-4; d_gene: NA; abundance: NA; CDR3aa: CASSLWLAHSYNEQFF; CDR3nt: TGTGCCAGCAGCTTGTGGCTAGCGCATTCCTACAATGAGCAGTTCTTC
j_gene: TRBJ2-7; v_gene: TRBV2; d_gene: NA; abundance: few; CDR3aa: CASIRDYEQYF; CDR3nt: TGTGCCAGCATACGAGACTACGAGCAGTACTTC